This T cell receptor beta chain was recorded in a study of T cell changes during pregnancy in multiple sclerosis. The CDR3 has 13 amino acids. The germline CDR1 and CDR2 sequences are MDHEN and SYDVKM. V lost 3 bases and J lost 6, with 10 bases in between. Data came from immunoSEQ multiplex PCR; TCRdb stores just in-frame clones and leaves some out. The data show about 59,000 clones, roughly 92% seen once. The sample consisted of CD8+ T cells from peripheral blood mononuclear cells, taken in the third trimester of pregnancy. The TCR comes from a female donor with multiple sclerosis, enrolled in a pregnancy study. This chain connects TRBV28 to TRBJ2-3; D not resolved. The CDR3, as DNA: TGTGCCAGCAGTTTTTATCACACGGATACGCAGTATTTT. The encoded protein is CASSFYHTDTQYF.